A single sample is the source of the 20 T cell receptor beta chains below, sequenced in a study of metastatic and nonmetastatic thyroid tumors. TCRdb re-analyzed the PCR reads through MiXCR. The repertoire holds approximately 12,000 clones, with 20% to 25% as singletons. Nobody among the patients had been given any treatment before thyroid surgery. Sequences were obtained from adjacent normal tissue. The origin of the receptors is a female donor with papillary thyroid cancer or a benign thyroid nodule (not recorded which). Some clones in this sample may be carry-over from other donors' samples.

This clone was observed a handful of times. Relative to the germline gene, one junction end is altered; a read error may explain this. The chain uses TRBV25-1 and TRBJ1-2; D remains unclear. CDR3 length: 12 amino acids. Per the germline V gene, CDR1 is MGHDK and CDR2 is SYGVNS. The CDR3 loop is CVSSAWRYGYTF. For the CDR3, the DNA is TGTGTCAGCAGTGCCTGGCGGTATGGCTACACCTTC.

This clone was picked up many times. The chain joins TRBV5-1 to TRBJ1-6; D may be TRBD1 (6 bases). The CDR3 covers 14 residues. Germline CDR1 reads SGHRS; CDR2 reads YFSETQ. V lost 5 bases and J lost 9, with 15 bases in between. As DNA, the CDR3 is TGCGCCAGCAGTTTACAGGGCTTTGGTTCACCCCTCCACTTT. Amino acids: CASSLQGFGSPLHF.

This clone was observed at least ten times. The chain recombines TRBV29-1 with TRBJ2-3; possibly TRBD2 for D (6 bases). Trimming shortened V by 4 bases and J by 6 bases, and 11 bases separated the two germline ends. CDR1 is SQVTM, CDR2 ANQGSEA, per germline. CDR3 length equals 12 residues. CDR3 DNA: TGCAGCGTTGTCCTAGGAGGGGATACGCAGTATTTT. Translating gives CSVVLGGDTQYF.

This clone was picked up many times. This chain links TRBV3-1 with TRBJ2-6; D is undetermined. CDR1 and CDR2 (germline): LGHDT, YNNKEL (reference sequence). CDR3 size: 15 residues. The V gene lost 1 base and the J gene lost 0 bases, with 4 bases spanning the gap. The CDR3 sequence is CASSQGVSGANVLTF. The DNA for the CDR3 is TGTGCCAGCAGCCAAGGGGTCTCTGGGGCCAACGTCCTGACTTTC.

J is TRBJ1-4 and V is TRBV6-1, with D tentatively TRBD1 (6 bases). The germline gives CDR1 MNHNS, CDR2 SASEGT. The CDR3 runs 15 residues. The V end lost 4 bases, the J end lost 4 bases, and 13 bases lay between the germline ends. The CDR3 spells CASSGRQVLNEKLFF. The CDR3, as DNA: TGTGCCAGCAGTGGGAGACAGGTCCTTAATGAAAAACTGTTTTTT.

The rearrangement joins TRBV4-2 to TRBJ2-1; TRBD2 aligns across 13 bases. There are 19 residues in the CDR3. The germline V gene encodes CDR1 LGHNA and CDR2 YNFKEQ. V lost 0 bases and J lost 7; bases outside the gene matches: 12. CDR3 residues: CASSQDVGTSGRASNEQFF. For the CDR3, the DNA is TGTGCCAGCAGCCAAGATGTAGGTACTAGCGGGAGGGCGTCGAATGAGCAGTTCTTC.

Concerning this clone itself: A much larger clone is a single base away; this may be a read error. CDR3 protein: CASSPRDTGTYGYTF. Written as DNA, the CDR3 is TGTGCCAGCAGCCCCCGGGACACCGGAACCTATGGCTACACCTTC. The V gene is TRBV4-2, the J gene TRBJ1-2; D might be TRBD1 (6 bases). V was cut by 4 bases and J by 4 bases, with 16 bases left in between. The germline V gene has CDR1 LGHNA and CDR2 YNFKEQ. The CDR3 sequence is 15 residues long.

This clone is labeled medium-sized. This chain links TRBV15 with TRBJ1-1; D possibly corresponds to TRBD1 (6 bases). Germline V lookup: CDR1 LNHNV, CDR2 YYDKDF (reference sequence). Trimming cost V 3 bases and J 5 bases, with 16 bases left between them. CDR3 length: 15 residues. CDR3 nucleotides: TGTGCCACCAGCAGCAATTACAGGGACGGGACTGAAGCTTTCTTT. Residues: CATSSNYRDGTEAFF.

By share, this clone counts as medium-sized. J is TRBJ2-1 and V is TRBV6-4, with D perhaps TRBD2 (6 bases). Germline V gives CDR1 MRHNA, CDR2 SNTAGT. The CDR3 totals 16 residues. V lost 4 bases and J lost 3, with 16 bases in between. As DNA, the CDR3 is TGTGCCAGCAGTGTGGTGGCTAGCGATTTCTACAATGAGCAGTTCTTC. Translated: CASSVVASDFYNEQFF.

V and J are TRBV6-5 and TRBJ1-6; D is unresolved. Germline assignment: CDR1 MNHEY and CDR2 SVGAGI. This CDR3 has 15 amino acids. Between the trimmed V and J ends, which lost 2 bases and 10 bases, there was a span of 15 bases. The CDR3: CASSYNAGRESPLHF. The CDR3 region has the DNA TGTGCCAGCAGTTACAATGCGGGGAGAGAGTCACCCCTCCACTTT.

There are a few counts of this clone. The junction differs from germline at one of its ends, possibly a read error. This sequence joins TRBV7-9 and TRBJ1-4; no clear D. Germline assignment: CDR1 SEHNR and CDR2 FQNEAQ (reference sequence). There are 12 residues in the CDR3. The DNA of the CDR3 is TGCGCCAGCACCTCCCCCTTGAAAAAACTGTTTTTT. Translation gives CASTSPLKKLFF. Looking up the rest from reference TRBV7-9 and TRBJ1-4 gives the full variable domain: DTGVSQNPRHKITKRGQNVTFRCDPISEHNRLYWYRQTLGQGPEFLTYFQNEAQLEKSRLLSDRFSAERPKGSFSTLEIQRTEQGDSAMYLCASTSPLKKLFFGSGTQLSVL.

The rearrangement joins TRBV7-2 to TRBJ2-3; 8 bases align to TRBD2. The V gene's germline CDR1 is SGHTA and CDR2 FQGNSA. The CDR3 loop spans 14 amino acids. The trim removed 2 bases at V and 5 bases at J, leaving 3 bases unmatched. The CDR3: CASSLISGVDTQYF. Here the CDR3 DNA reads TGTGCCAGCAGCTTAATTAGCGGGGTAGATACGCAGTATTTT. The entire variable domain, with the rest obtained from reference TRBV7-2 and TRBJ2-3, is as follows: GAGVSQSPSNKVTEKGKDVELRCDPISGHTALYWYRQSLGQGLEFLIYFQGNSAPDKSGLPSDRFSAERTGGSVSTLTIQRTQQEDSAVYLCASSLISGVDTQYFGPGTRLTVL.

This clone was found many times. The chain employs TRBV11-3 and TRBJ1-1; D is ambiguous. V was shortened by 3 bases and J by 3 bases, with 8 bases between the two germline ends. Germline CDR1 and CDR2: SGHNT and YENEEA. CDR3 length equals 13 residues. Here the CDR3 DNA reads TGTGCCAGCAGCTTTGGTCCGGACACTGAAGCTTTCTTT. It is translated as CASSFGPDTEAFF.

By share, this clone ranks as medium-sized. J is TRBJ1-2 and V is TRBV2, with a possible D match to TRBD1 (5 bases). Trimming pared 7 bases from V and 2 bases from J, leaving 14 bases between. The CDR3 is 14 residues long. Germline assignment: CDR1 SNHLY and CDR2 FYNNEI. CDR3 nucleotides: TGTGCCAGCACTAAAAGGGACCAAAACTATGGCTACACCTTC. It translates to CASTKRDQNYGYTF.

The CDR3 DNA is TGCGCCAGCAGCCAAGATCTATCTAGCACAGATACGCAGTATTTT. It translates to CASSQDLSSTDTQYF. This chain joins TRBV4-1 and TRBJ2-3; D is uncertain. The germline CDR1 and CDR2 sequences are MGHRA and YSYEKL. This CDR3 is built from 15 residues. With 0 bases removed from V and 0 bases from J, the gap between germline ends came to 7 bases.

This clone has a count of ten or more. The chain joins TRBV7-2 to TRBJ2-5, with 10 bases lining up with TRBD1. The germline V gene has CDR1 SGHTA and CDR2 FQGNSA. Germline trimming cut 0 bases from V and 5 bases from J; bases unmatched to any gene: 3. This CDR3 is 15 amino acids long. The CDR3: CASSLARTGGETQYF. CDR3 in DNA: TGTGCCAGCAGCTTAGCCCGGACAGGGGGGGAGACCCAGTACTTC.

The chain recombines TRBV12-3 or TRBV12-4 with TRBJ1-1; D remains ambiguous. Trimming took 4 bases from V and 9 from J, leaving 9 bases between them. The CDR3 length is 11 residues. The CDR3 DNA reads TGTGCCAGCAGTTCACAGAGAAAAGCTTTCTTT. This sequence encodes CASSSQRKAFF.

As to this clone: One end of the junction does not line up with germline, which may come from a read error. The J gene is TRBJ1-1, the V gene TRBV19; D not resolved. Germline CDR1 is LNHDA and CDR2 is SQIVND (reference sequence). The CDR3 sequence is 14 residues long. This CDR3 reads CANSIVGGLESAFF. Written as DNA, the CDR3 is TGTGCCAATAGTATAGTGGGCGGCCTCGAGTCAGCTTTCTTT.

This clone was seen a handful of times. CDR3 sequence: CASSYHGVHGNTIYF. CDR3 nucleotide sequence: TGTGCCAGCAGTTACCACGGGGTCCATGGAAACACCATATATTTT. The chain links TRBV6-2 or TRBV6-3 to TRBJ1-3, with no clear D. Trimming stripped 2 bases from V and 3 bases from J, with 11 bases between. The CDR3 runs 15 residues. Per germline, CDR1 MNHEY and CDR2 SVGEGT.

Notes on this clone: The CDR3 does not close with the conserved phenylalanine or tryptophan, likely indicating a read error. This chain connects TRBV27 to TRBJ1-5, with D possibly matching TRBD1 (5 bases). CDR1 is MNHEY, CDR2 SMNVEV, per germline (reference sequence). The CDR3 runs to 13 residues. The CDR3 DNA reads as TGTGCCAGCAGTTTGACAGAAAATCGGCCCCAGCATCTT. Protein product: CASSLTENRPQHL.